This section outlines one T cell receptor (beta chain) sequence together with its context. Its antigen is not identified. These data come from a study of CD4+ T cells in melanoma. Study-wide points: Diverse differentiation states were reported for melanoma neoantigen-specific CD4+ T cells.

Germline CDR1 is SGHNT and CDR2 is YYREEE (reference sequence). The CDR3 is 15 residues long. Deletions cut 0 bases from V and 7 bases from J, with 11 bases between. Some clones are missing from TCRdb's copy, which holds only in-frame ones; the method was immunoSEQ multiplex PCR. The profile shows fewer than 20,000 clones, approximately 76% of them singletons. The receptor's source is a human donor with melanoma. The genes are TRBV5-4 and TRBJ1-6; possibly TRBD1 for D (6 bases). The sample taken for sequencing was cells from a culture (not recorded whether cultured in vitro). CDR3 DNA sequence: TGTGCCAGCAGCTTGGGTTTGCAGGGGAATTCACCCCTCCACTTT. Its translation is CASSLGLQGNSPLHF.